This T cell receptor beta chain comes out of a study of blood T cell repertoires in COVID-19. Study-level information: Sample material is recorded as cDNA or gDNA derived from T cells, B-cell-depleted T cells, or PBMCs.

Germline V lookup: CDR1 LNHDA, CDR2 SQIVND (reference sequence). The CDR3 is 13 amino acids. V shed 5 bases and J shed 7 bases, with 14 bases lying between them. In the authors' methods: How many nucleated cells were present was estimated from reference gene primer amplification. Here immunoSEQ multiplex PCR was the method, and the copy in TCRdb shows in-frame clones only, minus some. That table supplies the V and J calls and clone size; D and trimming were determined from the DNA. The data contain under 80,000 clones, over 75% of them seen just once; the ten biggest clones take up about 20%. The J gene is TRBJ1-2, the V gene TRBV19; D uncertain. The TCR comes from an elderly man with active or convalescent COVID-19. Sequencing was performed on peripheral blood. CDR3 loop: CASSPEVVSGYTF. The CDR3, as DNA: TGTGCCAGTAGTCCAGAAGTTGTAAGTGGCTACACCTTC.